This T cell receptor beta chain was sequenced in a study of identical twins. Whole-study results and caveats: Twin sharing of out-of-frame TCR alpha was underestimated by models in monozygotic pairs. Zero-insertion findings could be partly confounded by invariant cells (MAIT and iNKT cells).

It was template switching that added a universal primer site, and there were unique molecular identifiers on the cDNA. TCRdb re-called the 5' RACE reads through MiXCR, storing one row per CDR3 protein. This sample has some 660,000 distinct CDR3 sequences, with over 8.5% found just once. This clonotype was counted only a few times. No antigen is known for it. Germline CDR1 reads SGDLS; CDR2 reads YYNGEE. The CDR3 is 15 amino acids. The V and J ends lost 6 bases and 3 bases respectively, with 16 bases between them. The same specimen was also included in a second study, on yellow fever vaccine responses in identical twins.

Sequences were obtained from PBMCs. The genes are TRBV9 and TRBJ2-1, with a weak D call TRBD1 (6 bases). This clonotype originated in a woman younger than 35 in good health. The DNA of the CDR3 is TGTGCCAGCAACTTTAATGGGGACATCTACAATGAGCAGTTCTTC. Protein: CASNFNGDIYNEQFF. The whole variable domain, remainder taken from reference TRBV9 and TRBJ2-1, is DSGVTQTPKHLITATGQRVTLRCSPRSGDLSVYWYQQSLDQGLQFLIQYYNGEERAKGNILERFSAQQFPDLHSELNLSSLELGDSALYFCASNFNGDIYNEQFFGPGTRLTVL.